This TCR beta chain emerged from a study of molecular identifiers for immune sequencing clone quantification (dated by TCRdb to the late 2010s). Concerning the study at large: In a replicate experiment, RNA from roughly 20,000 or 100,000 naive CD8 T cells was split into five aliquots, four of which were sequenced. This methods study used CD8 T cells to benchmark TCR RNA copy counting and molecular-identifier clustering-based TCR repertoire sequencing (MIDCIRS). Findings and caveats that apply to the study as a whole: Clones above 20 RNA copies held over 98% of molecules in CMV-specific effector cells but under 1% in naive cells. The naive libraries included spiked-in Jurkat TCR RNA (about 9 copies' worth), and this Jurkat TCR RNA is not part of the donor repertoire. A single cell's worth of spiked-in Jurkat TCR RNA was reported detectable even among around 1 million naive CD8 T cells. Approximately 2.7 recovered TCR RNA copies per cell were obtained by modeling, versus approximately 10 by digital PCR, implying a capture efficiency of 25% to 30%. When barcode sub-clustering was not used, chimeric consensus sequences inflated TCR diversity, with chimeras reaching as high as 47%. Highly expanded clone sizes could be underestimated if identical TCR molecules share a barcode.

Naive CD8 T cell libraries were made from about 20,000 to 1,000,000 sorted cells using 10%, 30% or 50% of purified RNA. Naive CD8 T cells, defined as CD8+CD4-CCR7+CD45RA+, were FACS-sorted into RLT Plus buffer on a BD FACSAria II. Around 10 TCR copies' worth of Jurkat RNA were spiked into roughly 19,000-1,000,000 naive CD8 T cell samples to test detection sensitivity. CD8 T cells were enriched with RosetteSep CD8+ T Cell Enrichment Cocktail and Ficoll-Paque, followed by ACK red cell lysis. The CDR3 numbers 15 residues from cysteine through phenylalanine. Only CDR3 DNA remains: 45 bases, in frame from the first base. The V end gives up 0 bases and the J end 5 bases, leaving 5 bases in the junction not matched to a gene. Sequences GTSNPN (CDR1) and SVGIG (CDR2) are obtained from the germline V gene (reference sequence). The library was prepared using PCR. The data were produced on an Illumina HiSeq 4000. Bulk TCR libraries were prepared as previously described, using TCR primers listed in Table S5. The Qiagen AllPrep DNA/RNA kit was used to purify total RNA. Before any analysis, reads coming from multiple sequencing runs of the same library were combined into one pool. The paper's data handling went like this. Reads were retained only if their TCR constant sequence matched exactly, and those retained reads were trimmed to 150 nt and grouped according to their 12-nt molecular barcodes. Reads within each barcode group were sub-clustered using a 15% Levenshtein threshold, and quality-weighted consensus sequences were constructed for each RNA molecule. Non-functional sequences were filtered out, along with any lower-count sequence sitting one edit away from another sequence. On the basis of fitting two negative binomial distributions, barcode sub-clusters with fewer than 20% of the maximum read count were discarded. TCRdb itself trimmed the public reads at Q25 with fastp, ran MiXCR and retained productive beta chains. Each entry merges the rows of one CDR3 protein and shows their most common DNA and genes. The V and J calls and clone size come from TCRdb's table, not from the authors' own analysis. For this sample there are about 54,000 distinct CDR3 sequences; approximately 25% appear just once. 1.9% of the sample is held by the ten biggest clonotypes.

A note on this clonotype: The antigen it binds to is not known. With a much larger clone just one base away, this may be a read error.

The sequencing sample was made of naive CD8+ T cells from blood, with Jurkat cell RNA spiked in. The sample's cell subset or site label, in plain terms: FACS-sorted CD8+CD4-CCR7+CD45RA+ naive T cells. The TCR comes from a human donor in good health. Some libraries in this study had Jurkat cell RNA spiked in. The rearranged chain carries TRBV30 and TRBJ2-7; 12 central nucleotides agree with TRBD1. The CDR3 loop reads CAWSVGTGGCHEQYF. In nucleotides, the sequence is TGTGCCTGGAGTGTCGGGACAGGGGGCTGCCACGAGCAGTACTTC.